This record concerns one T cell receptor (beta chain) sequence. Recipient blood drawn about 28 days pretransplant and days 30, 100, 180 after. Method: immunoSEQ multiplex PCR; TCRdb's copy keeps in-frame clones and lacks some. Of some 30,000 clones in the sample, 80% to 95% were seen once. This specimen belongs to a study of T cell clonotyping in hematopoietic cell transplantation. V was trimmed by 0 bases and J by 3 bases, leaving 12 bases between them. The V gene's germline CDR1 is LGHNA and CDR2 YSLEER. The CDR3 length is 15 residues. This chain joins TRBV4-3 and TRBJ2-7; D unclear. Sequences were derived from PBMCs, sampled 100 days after allogeneic stem cell transplant. The TCR was taken from a female patient aged 45-60 years who had an allogeneic stem cell transplant from a related donor, so the T cells may come from the graft donor. Some clones in this sample may be carry-over from other donors' samples. The chain's CDR3 is CASSQDRNGYYEQYF. The CDR3 nucleotides read TGCGCCAGCAGCCAAGATAGGAACGGATACTACGAGCAGTACTTC.